Each of the 7 T cell receptor beta chains below was sequenced from the same sample in a study of blood T cells in healthy people across ages. Primers used in a second PCR of about 7 to 12 cycles were a sample-barcoded 5' primer and a J-beta primer mix. TCRdb re-called the 5' RACE reads with MiXCR, one entry per CDR3 protein. The sample shows roughly 2 million distinct CDR3 sequences, 40% to 55% of them seen only once. Input material: blood. Receptors were obtained from a woman aged 40-49 years in good health.

In the case of this clonotype: The junction departs from germline at one end; a sequencing error may be responsible. The genes are TRBV7-7 and TRBJ2-3, with D maybe TRBD1 (5 bases). The V gene's germline CDR1 is SSHAT and CDR2 FNYEAQ (reference sequence). The length of the CDR3 is 14 residues. This chain's CDR3 is CASIPFRAGDTQYF. CDR3 nucleotide sequence: TGTGCTAGCATACCGTTCAGGGCAGGTGATACGCAGTATTTT. Together with reference TRBV7-7 and TRBJ2-3, the CDR3 gives the full variable domain: GAGVSQSPRYKVTKRGQDVTLRCDPISSHATLYWYQQALGQGPEFLTYFNYEAQPDKSGLPSDRFSAERPEGSISTLTIQRTEQRDSAMYRCASIPFRAGDTQYFGPGTRLTVL.

This rearrangement joins TRBV2 to TRBJ1-5; D gene ambiguous. The CDR3 length is 13 residues. Per the germline V gene, CDR1 is SNHLY and CDR2 is FYNNEI. Trimming pared 7 bases from V and 4 bases from J, leaving 11 bases between. CDR3 nucleotides: TGTGCCAGCAAGGATGAGGTAAATCAGCCCCAGCATTTT. This sequence encodes CASKDEVNQPQHF.

Concerning this clonotype itself: A junction end diverges from the germline sequence, so it may reflect a read error. J is TRBJ2-1 and V is TRBV4-2; 7 positions agree with TRBD1. Germline assignment: CDR1 LGHNA and CDR2 YNFKEQ. The CDR3 consists of 16 residues. The CDR3 spells CASGQLGDSSYNEQFF. The DNA for the CDR3 is TGTGCCAGCGGCCAATTAGGGGACAGCTCCTACAATGAGCAGTTCTTC.

On this clonotype: This is likely a read error, given that the CDR3 carries no conserved phenylalanine or tryptophan at its end. This chain connects TRBV10-3 to TRBJ2-5; the D gene is possibly TRBD2 (6 bases). The length of the CDR3 is 13 residues. The germline CDR1 and CDR2 sequences are ENHRY and SYGVKD. Trimming removed 7 bases from V and 0 bases from J, with 9 bases in between. CDR3 sequence: CAITRDYQETQYL. CDR3 sequence (DNA): TGTGCCATCACCCGGGACTACCAAGAGACCCAGTACCTC.

This clonotype appeared a single time. The chain uses TRBV20-1 and TRBJ2-1; D is uncertain. The CDR3 loop spans 14 amino acids. Trimming shortened V by 3 bases and J by 2 bases, and 11 bases separated the two germline ends. Germline CDR1 and CDR2: DFQATT and SNEGSKA (reference sequence). The CDR3 DNA reads TGCAGTGCTAGGAAAAGGACGACCTACAATGAGCAGTTCTTC. Residues: CSARKRTTYNEQFF.

The chain has TRBV6-6 and TRBJ2-3; D remains ambiguous. Between the trimmed V and J ends, which lost 5 bases and 8 bases, there was a span of 11 bases. Germline V gene sequence: CDR1 MNHNY, CDR2 SVGAGI (reference sequence). CDR3 length: 12 residues. CDR3 coding DNA: TGTGCCAGCAGTAGAATAGCAGGTACGCAGTATTTT. Its protein is CASSRIAGTQYF.

J is TRBJ1-6 and V is TRBV27; 7 bases are shared with TRBD1. With V trimmed by 5 bases and J by 2 bases, 9 bases remained unmatched. The CDR3 is made up of 17 amino acids. Germline-derived CDR1 and CDR2 are MNHEY and SMNVEV (reference sequence). This CDR3 reads CASSPSTGRAYNSPLHF. CDR3 DNA: TGTGCCAGCAGTCCCTCGACAGGGAGGGCCTATAATTCACCCCTCCACTTT.